This T cell receptor beta chain was sequenced for a study of blood T cells in healthy people across ages. Study results and caveats: Donor CMV infection status was unknown, possibly confounding age-related changes in expanded clonotypes. It was held that diversity estimates obtained from one million T cells represented underestimates.

Samples each yielded at least 5.5 micrograms of total RNA. The CDR3 loop spans 11 amino acids. In germline, CDR1 is SGHDN, CDR2 FVKESK. The V end lost 6 bases, the J end lost 4 bases, and 6 bases lay between the germline ends. Then a second PCR, running roughly 7 to 11 cycles, was carried out with a sample-barcoded 5' primer and a J-beta primer mix. One entry per CDR3 protein, called by TCRdb with MiXCR from the 5' RACE reads. The sample contains roughly 1,500,000 distinct CDR3 sequences, roughly 30% of which appear only once. Ten or more counts support this clonotype. Its matching antigen is unknown. The clonotype originates from a woman in her 30s in good health. Sequencing used blood. The rearrangement uses TRBV14 and TRBJ2-5; D is ambiguous. The CDR3 DNA reads as TGTGCCAGCAGTCAAACAGAGACCCAGTACTTC. Amino acids: CASSQTETQYF.